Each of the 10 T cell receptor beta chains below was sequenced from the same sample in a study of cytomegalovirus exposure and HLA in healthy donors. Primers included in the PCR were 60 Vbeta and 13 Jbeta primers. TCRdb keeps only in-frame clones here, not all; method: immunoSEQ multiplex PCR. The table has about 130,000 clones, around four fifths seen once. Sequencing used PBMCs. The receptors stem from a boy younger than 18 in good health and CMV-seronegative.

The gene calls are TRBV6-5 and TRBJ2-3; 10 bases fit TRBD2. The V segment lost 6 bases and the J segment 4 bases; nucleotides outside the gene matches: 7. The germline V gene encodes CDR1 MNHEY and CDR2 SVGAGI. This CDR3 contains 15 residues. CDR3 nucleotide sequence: TGTGCCAGCAGGGATGGGCTAGCGGGAGCAGATACGCAGTATTTT. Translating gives CASRDGLAGADTQYF.

This CDR3 is CAWSLETGQPQHF. DNA of the CDR3: TGTGCCTGGAGTTTGGAGACAGGCCAGCCCCAGCATTTT. The chain employs TRBV30 and TRBJ1-5; D is possibly TRBD1 (6 bases). From germline, CDR1 is GTSNPN and CDR2 SVGIG (reference sequence). V gave up 2 bases and J gave up 7 bases, with 12 bases separating them. The CDR3 loop spans 13 amino acids.

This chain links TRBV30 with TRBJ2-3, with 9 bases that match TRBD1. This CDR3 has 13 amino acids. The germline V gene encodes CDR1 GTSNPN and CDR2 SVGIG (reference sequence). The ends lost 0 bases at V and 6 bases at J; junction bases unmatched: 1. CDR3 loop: CAWSVGQGDTQYF. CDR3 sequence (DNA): TGTGCCTGGAGTGTTGGACAGGGGGATACGCAGTATTTT.

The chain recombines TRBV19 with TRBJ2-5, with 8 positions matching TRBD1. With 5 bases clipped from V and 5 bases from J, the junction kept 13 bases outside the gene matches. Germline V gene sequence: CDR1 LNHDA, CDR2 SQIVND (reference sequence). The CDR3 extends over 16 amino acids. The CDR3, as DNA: TGTGCCAGTAGTTCCCTGGAGGCAGGGGGCAGGGAGACCCAGTACTTC. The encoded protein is CASSSLEAGGRETQYF.

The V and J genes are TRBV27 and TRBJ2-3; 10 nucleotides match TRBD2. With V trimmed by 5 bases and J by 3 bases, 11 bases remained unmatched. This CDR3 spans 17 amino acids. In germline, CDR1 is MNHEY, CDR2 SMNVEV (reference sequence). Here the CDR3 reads CASSPYWGSGRTDTQYF. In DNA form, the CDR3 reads TGTGCCAGCAGTCCCTATTGGGGTAGCGGGAGGACAGATACGCAGTATTTT.

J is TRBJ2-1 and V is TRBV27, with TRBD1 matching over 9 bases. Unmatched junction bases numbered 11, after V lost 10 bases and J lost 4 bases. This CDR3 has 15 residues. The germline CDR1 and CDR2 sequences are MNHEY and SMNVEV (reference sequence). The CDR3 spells CATDSRDRAYNEQFF. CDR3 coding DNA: TGTGCCACCGATTCCCGGGACAGGGCTTACAATGAGCAGTTCTTC.

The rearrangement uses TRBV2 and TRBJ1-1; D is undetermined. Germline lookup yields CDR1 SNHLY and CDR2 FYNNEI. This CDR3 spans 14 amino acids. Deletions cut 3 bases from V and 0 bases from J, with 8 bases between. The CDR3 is CASSDPTLNTEAFF. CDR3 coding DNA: TGTGCCAGCAGTGACCCTACCTTGAACACTGAAGCTTTCTTT.

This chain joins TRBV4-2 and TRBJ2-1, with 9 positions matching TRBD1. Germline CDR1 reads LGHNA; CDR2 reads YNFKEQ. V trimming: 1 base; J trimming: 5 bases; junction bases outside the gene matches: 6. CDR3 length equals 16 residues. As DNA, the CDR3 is TGTGCCAGCAGCCAAGCTGAGGGACAGGGAAACAATGAGCAGTTCTTC. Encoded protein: CASSQAEGQGNNEQFF.

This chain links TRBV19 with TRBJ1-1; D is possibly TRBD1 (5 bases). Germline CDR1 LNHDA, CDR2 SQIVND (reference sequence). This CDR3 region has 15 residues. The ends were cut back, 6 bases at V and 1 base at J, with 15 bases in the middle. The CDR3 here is CASSVLQGANTEAFF. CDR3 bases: TGTGCCAGTAGCGTTCTGCAGGGTGCGAACACTGAAGCTTTCTTT. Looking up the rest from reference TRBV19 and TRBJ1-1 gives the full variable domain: DGGITQSPKYLFRKEGQNVTLSCEQNLNHDAMYWYRQDPGQGLRLIYYSQIVNDFQKGDIAEGYSVSREKKESFPLTVTSAQKNPTAFYLCASSVLQGANTEAFFGQGTRLTVV.

This chain's CDR3 is CSVQSSATNEKLFF. The CDR3 DNA sequence: TGCAGCGTCCAGTCATCTGCAACTAATGAAAAACTGTTTTTT. The rearrangement uses TRBV29-1 and TRBJ1-4, with unresolved D. CDR1 is SQVTM, CDR2 ANQGSEA, per germline. This CDR3 has 14 residues. V lost 6 bases and J 0 bases, leaving 11 bases between the germline ends. Full variable domain (outside the CDR3, taken from reference TRBV29-1 and TRBJ1-4): SAVISQKPSRDICQRGTSLTIQCQVDSQVTMMFWYRQQPGQSLTLIATANQGSEATYESGFVIDKFPISRPNLTFSTLTVSNMSPEDSSIYLCSVQSSATNEKLFFGSGTQLSVL.